This passage covers 13 T cell receptor beta chains from one sample sequenced in a study of T-cell reconstitution after alpha-beta-depleted transplantation in children (dated by TCRdb to about 2016). The method behind the library was PCR. TCRdb records Illumina HiSeq 2500 as the sequencer. TCR library preparation used molecular barcoding, with unique molecular identifiers applied to normalize quantification of the TCRbeta repertoire. TCRdb reworked the public reads: Q25 trimming with fastp, MiXCR clone assembly, productive beta chains retained. Every entry covers one CDR3 protein and lists the most common genes and DNA from its rows. In all, the sample holds approximately 200,000 distinct CDR3 sequences, and approximately 15% of those were seen once. Under 15% of the sample rests with the top ten. This specimen consisted of PBMCs from the stem cell graft donor, obtained from the stem cell graft. Every receptor here comes from a human donor who donated a stem cell graft to a child with acute lymphoblastic leukemia.

This clonotype has a count of ten or more. V usage is TRBV29-1 and J usage is TRBJ2-5; D gene unclear. The V end was cut by 8 bases, the J end by 2 bases, with 12 bases between. Germline V gene sequence: CDR1 SQVTM, CDR2 ANQGSEA. The CDR3 contains 12 residues. CDR3 sequence: CSIRRVQETQYF. The CDR3 DNA reads as TGCAGCATTCGACGGGTACAAGAGACCCAGTACTTC.

This clonotype was found many times. The rearrangement links TRBV5-1 to TRBJ2-7; TRBD2 is a possible D gene (6 bases). The V gene lost 1 base and the J gene lost 5 bases, with 16 bases spanning the gap. The CDR3 length is 15 residues. Germline V gene data show CDR1 as SGHRS and CDR2 as YFSETQ. The CDR3 reads CASSLLDGSRDEQYF. In nucleotides, the CDR3 is TGCGCCAGCAGCTTGTTGGACGGGAGCCGGGACGAGCAGTACTTC.

In regard to this clonotype: It may be a read error: a sequence one base away is much more abundant. This sequence joins TRBV5-1 and TRBJ1-1; D possibly corresponds to TRBD1 (5 bases). The CDR3 has 15 amino acids. The germline V gene encodes CDR1 SGHRS and CDR2 YFSETQ. CDR3 DNA: TGCGCCAGCCGCTTGGCGCCTGGAGGGGACACTGAAGCTTTCTTT. Encoded protein: CASRLAPGGDTEAFF.

At least ten counts were recorded for this clonotype. This chain links TRBV20-1 with TRBJ1-1, with a weak D call TRBD1 (6 bases). Germline loops: CDR1 DFQATT, CDR2 SNEGSKA (reference sequence). The CDR3 runs to 11 residues. The CDR3 bases are TGCGTATTCAGGGGCCCCACTGAAGCTTTCTTT. It codes for CVFRGPTEAFF.

This clonotype was observed at least ten times. The chain links TRBV5-1 to TRBJ2-1; D gene ambiguous. The CDR3 length is 14 residues. CDR1 and CDR2 (germline): SGHRS, YFSETQ. V was pared by 4 bases and J by 4 bases, with 12 bases between. Here the CDR3 reads CASSPLGLYNEQFF. The CDR3 DNA follows: TGCGCCAGCAGCCCGCTGGGTTTATACAATGAGCAGTTCTTC.

The chain joins TRBV20-1 to TRBJ2-1, with D maybe TRBD2 (5 bases). CDR1 and CDR2 from the germline V gene are DFQATT and SNEGSKA (reference sequence). This CDR3 contains 14 residues. V shed 6 bases and J shed 10 bases, with 22 bases lying between them. CDR3 in DNA: TGCAGTGCCCTCTCCCGGGGATGGGTCGACGAGCAGTTCTTC. Protein: CSALSRGWVDEQFF.

V and J are TRBV12-3 or TRBV12-4 and TRBJ2-1, with D uncertain. The CDR3 has 11 residues. The germline V and J ends were trimmed by 8 bases and 10 bases, with 12 bases remaining between them. CDR3 nucleotide sequence: TGTGCCAGCCTATCTGACGGGGAGCAGTTCTTC. It yields the protein CASLSDGEQFF.

Ten or more counts support this clonotype. The chain combines TRBV12-3 or TRBV12-4 with TRBJ1-6; D not resolved. The ends were cut back, 6 bases at V and 7 bases at J, with 7 bases in the middle. This CDR3 comprises 12 residues. This chain's CDR3 is CASRDLNSPLHF. The CDR3 DNA reads as TGTGCCAGCAGGGATTTGAATTCACCCCTCCACTTT.

This clonotype was detected ten times or more. Written as DNA, the CDR3 is TGCAGTGCTAGAGATACGGAGACAGGACATGGCTACACCTTC. Protein product: CSARDTETGHGYTF. V is TRBV20-1 and J is TRBJ1-2; possible D gene TRBD1, 6 bases. V was shortened by 0 bases and J by 6 bases, with 14 bases between the two germline ends. This CDR3 contains 14 residues. Germline CDR1 DFQATT, CDR2 SNEGSKA (reference sequence).

DNA for the CDR3: TGCGCCCAGGCCCCGGTCTCCAGCTCCTACGAGCAGTACTTC. Translation: CAQAPVSSSYEQYF. The chain uses TRBV23-1 and TRBJ2-7; D remains ambiguous. Being an ORF, TRBV23-1 has a function that is uncertain. V was trimmed by 11 bases and J by 0 bases, leaving 17 bases between them. CDR3 size: 14 residues.

This clonotype was detected only a few times. The V call is TRBV20-1, the J call TRBJ2-1, with D unresolved. V lost 0 bases and J 5 bases, leaving 11 bases between the germline ends. The CDR3 is 14 amino acids. CDR1 is DFQATT and CDR2 is SNEGSKA in the germline V gene (reference sequence). The DNA for the CDR3 is TGCAGTGCTAGAGATTTTGGACGGAACAATGAGCAGTTCTTC. Its protein product is CSARDFGRNNEQFF.

This chain links TRBV20-1 with TRBJ2-5; 16 bases are shared with TRBD2. The CDR3 runs to 17 residues. Per the germline V gene, CDR1 is DFQATT and CDR2 is SNEGSKA (reference sequence). V gave up 3 bases and J gave up 9 bases; unmatched junction bases: 13. The DNA for the CDR3 is TGCAGTGCTAGGGGACTAGCGGGAGGGCCGAGACGGGAGCCCCAGTACTTC. Encoded protein: CSARGLAGGPRREPQYF.

This clonotype was observed at least ten times. This chain links TRBV20-1 with TRBJ1-5; TRBD1 might be the D (6 bases). The germline V gene has CDR1 DFQATT and CDR2 SNEGSKA (reference sequence). The CDR3 is made up of 13 amino acids. The V and J ends lost 2 bases and 4 bases respectively, with 9 bases between them. This chain's CDR3 is CSARRQGNQPQHF. CDR3 sequence (DNA): TGCAGTGCTAGACGTCAGGGGAATCAGCCCCAGCATTTT.